The 25 T cell receptor beta chains in this list originate from one sample, sequenced in a study of T-cell reconstitution after alpha-beta-depleted transplantation in children. Unique molecular identifiers featured in how the TCRbeta library was prepared. TCRdb reprocessed the PCR reads via MiXCR and lists one record per CDR3 protein. There are about 200,000 distinct CDR3 sequences in the sample; roughly 6.3% occur only once, and about 4.4% lies in the top ten. Sequences were derived from PBMCs, sampled before TCRalphabeta/CD19-depleted stem cell transplant. The receptors here all came from a girl under three years old with combined immunodeficiency, due to receive a stem cell transplant.

This clonotype was detected many times. The chain combines TRBV4-1 with TRBJ2-3; 9 positions agree with TRBD1. The CDR3 runs to 17 residues. The V gene end was trimmed by 2 bases and the J gene end by 3 bases; junction bases not matched to a gene: 9. Germline-derived CDR1 and CDR2 are MGHRA and YSYEKL. The CDR3 bases are TGCGCCAGCAGCCAACTAGCCGGGACAGGGACGACAGATACGCAGTATTTT. Translation: CASSQLAGTGTTDTQYF.

In its sample, this clonotype was seen many times. The chain couples TRBV4-1 to TRBJ2-5, with 9 bases fitting TRBD2. Germline values: CDR1 MGHRA, CDR2 YSYEKL. The CDR3 covers 14 residues. Losses at the gene ends were 4 bases for V and 5 bases for J; bases not matched to a gene: 5. The CDR3 region is CASSLSGSFETQYF. CDR3 bases: TGCGCCAGCAGCCTTAGCGGGAGTTTTGAGACCCAGTACTTC.

This clonotype was counted at least ten times. This sequence joins TRBV7-6 and TRBJ2-7; TRBD2 matches 8 bases. Germline-derived CDR1 and CDR2 are SGHVS and FNYEAQ. The CDR3 is 15 residues long. The ends lost 5 bases at V and 1 base at J; junction bases unmatched: 7. In DNA, the CDR3 is TGTGCCAGCAGCGATAGCGGGAATCTGTCCTACGAGCAGTACTTC. This translates into CASSDSGNLSYEQYF.

This clonotype was counted at least ten times. V usage is TRBV28 and J usage is TRBJ2-5; TRBD1 matches 8 bases. V lost 1 base and J lost 4; bases outside the gene matches: 2. There are 14 residues in the CDR3. Germline CDR1 reads MDHEN; CDR2 reads SYDVKM. The CDR3 spells CASSLYRGTETQYF. The CDR3 DNA follows: TGTGCCAGCAGTTTATACAGGGGGACAGAGACCCAGTACTTC. Variable domain in full (rest from reference TRBV28 and TRBJ2-5): DVKVTQSSRYLVKRTGEKVFLECVQDMDHENMFWYRQDPGLGLRLIYFSYDVKMKEKGDIPEGYSVSREKKERFSLILESASTNQTSMYLCASSLYRGTETQYFGPGTRLLVL.

This rearrangement joins TRBV5-1 to TRBJ1-1; D not resolved. Germline values: CDR1 SGHRS, CDR2 YFSETQ. The CDR3 spans 12 residues. The V gene lost 5 bases and the J gene lost 1 base, with 6 bases spanning the gap. CDR3 amino acids: CASRNTNTEAFF. The CDR3 DNA reads as TGCGCCAGCAGGAACACGAACACTGAAGCTTTCTTT.

The rearrangement joins TRBV12-3 or TRBV12-4 to TRBJ2-5; 9 bases agree with TRBD1. The V segment lost 3 bases and the J segment 2 bases; nucleotides outside the gene matches: 10. This CDR3 is 17 amino acids long. CDR3 residues: CASSFRDRDVLQETQYF. Here the CDR3 DNA reads TGTGCCAGCAGTTTCCGGGACAGGGATGTTCTACAAGAGACCCAGTACTTC.

The gene calls are TRBV7-8 and TRBJ1-3, with D possibly being TRBD1 (5 bases). V was cut by 1 base and J by 0 bases, with 19 bases left in between. This CDR3 is built from 19 residues. The germline CDR1 and CDR2 sequences are SGHVS and FQNEAQ. CDR3 protein: CASSLGAGPRQSSGNTIYF. CDR3 DNA sequence: TGTGCCAGCAGCTTAGGTGCGGGACCCAGACAAAGCTCTGGAAACACCATATATTTT.

The table lists this clonotype with many counts. J is TRBJ2-5 and V is TRBV7-2; the match to TRBD2 covers 8 bases. J was trimmed by 0 bases and V by 2 bases; bases with no gene match: 2. Germline V gene lookup returns CDR1 SGHTA and CDR2 FQGNSA. This CDR3 region has 15 residues. The CDR3 bases are TGTGCCAGCAGCTTAACTAGCGGTCACCAAGAGACCCAGTACTTC. This codes for CASSLTSGHQETQYF.

This clonotype was seen a few times. J is TRBJ1-2 and V is TRBV29-1, with 11 bases matching TRBD1. Losses at the gene ends were 0 bases for V and 5 bases for J; bases not matched to a gene: 11. The CDR3 is 17 amino acids. Germline CDR1 SQVTM, CDR2 ANQGSEA. CDR3 nucleotides: TGCAGCGTTGAAGATTCACAAACCGGGACAGGGGGTTATGGCTACACCTTC. It translates to CSVEDSQTGTGGYGYTF.

Ten or more counts support this clonotype. This sequence joins TRBV6-2 or TRBV6-3 and TRBJ2-5; D could derive from TRBD1 or TRBD2 (5 bases each). CDR3 length: 12 amino acids. Germline values: CDR1 MNHEY, CDR2 SVGEGT. V was pared by 7 bases and J by 4 bases, with 10 bases between. The DNA for the CDR3 is TGTGCCAGCATCGGGGACGGAGAGACCCAGTACTTC. The encoded protein is CASIGDGETQYF.

This clonotype was seen many times. The chain recombines TRBV5-6 with TRBJ1-5, with D unresolved. With 0 bases removed from V and 9 bases from J, the gap between germline ends came to 13 bases. The germline V gene encodes CDR1 SGHDT and CDR2 YYEEEE. CDR3 length equals 14 residues. CDR3 protein: CASSLGVVGLPQHF. The CDR3, as DNA: TGTGCCAGCAGCTTGGGGGTGGTGGGCCTGCCCCAGCATTTT.

This clonotype has at least ten counts. This chain links TRBV20-1 with TRBJ2-3; 7 nucleotides line up with TRBD2. From germline, CDR1 is DFQATT and CDR2 SNEGSKA (reference sequence). Unmatched junction bases numbered 7, after V lost 1 base and J lost 0 bases. CDR3 length equals 16 residues. CDR3 protein: CSARGGSFSSTDTQYF. For the CDR3, the DNA is TGCAGTGCTAGAGGCGGGAGTTTTTCTAGCACAGATACGCAGTATTTT.

The table lists this clonotype with many counts. V is TRBV20-1 and J is TRBJ2-2; no definite D call. The length of the CDR3 is 13 residues. Between the trimmed V and J ends, which lost 3 bases and 2 bases, there was a span of 7 bases. CDR1 is DFQATT, CDR2 SNEGSKA, per germline (reference sequence). CDR3 loop: CSASAVNTGELFF. CDR3 in DNA: TGCAGTGCTAGTGCTGTAAACACCGGGGAGCTGTTTTTT.

This clonotype was recorded at least ten times. V is TRBV7-9 and J is TRBJ2-4; D is possibly TRBD2 (8 bases). The CDR3 is 15 amino acids. In germline, CDR1 is SEHNR, CDR2 FQNEAQ (reference sequence). Trimming removed 5 bases from V and 5 bases from J, with 16 bases in between. Written as DNA, the CDR3 is TGTGCCAGCAGCCTGACAGGGACTAGAGAAAACATTCAGTACTTC. It is translated as CASSLTGTRENIQYF.

The chain couples TRBV6-6 to TRBJ2-5; the match to TRBD1 covers 10 bases. The germline CDR1 and CDR2 sequences are MNHNY and SVGAGI (reference sequence). The junction had 8 bases not matched to a gene; V was cut back by 6 bases and J by 4 bases. This CDR3 contains 15 residues. The CDR3 loop reads CASRGRGQGTETQYF. For the CDR3, the DNA is TGTGCCAGCAGGGGACGGGGACAGGGGACAGAGACCCAGTACTTC.

There are many counts of this clonotype. V gene TRBV20-1 combines with J gene TRBJ2-7, with 7 positions matching TRBD2. Trimming removed 1 base from V and 7 bases from J; junction bases left unmatched: 19. Germline V gives CDR1 DFQATT, CDR2 SNEGSKA (reference sequence). This CDR3 comprises 17 residues. CDR3 loop: CSARVHVFGGGYWEQYF. The DNA for the CDR3 is TGCAGTGCTAGAGTCCACGTCTTTGGCGGGGGTTATTGGGAGCAGTACTTC.

This clonotype occurred many times. The J gene is TRBJ2-1, the V gene TRBV5-6; D might be TRBD1 (5 bases). CDR1 is SGHDT, CDR2 YYEEEE, per germline. Trimming stripped 3 bases from V and 6 bases from J, with 10 bases between. The CDR3 length is 13 residues. The DNA for the CDR3 is TGTGCCAGCAGCTGGGGCAGCGCCAATGAGCAGTTCTTC. Its protein product is CASSWGSANEQFF.

This clonotype has at least ten counts. This chain uses TRBV6-1 with TRBJ2-5; no reliable D call. Germline V gene sequence: CDR1 MNHNS, CDR2 SASEGT. V dropped 10 bases and J dropped 4 bases, with 13 bases sitting between them. The CDR3 has 12 residues. The CDR3 here is CATSSSGETQYF. The CDR3 DNA follows: TGTGCCACCTCGAGTTCTGGAGAGACCCAGTACTTC.

This clonotype was detected many times. This chain connects TRBV6-4 to TRBJ2-1; D gene ambiguous. Germline-derived CDR1 and CDR2 are MRHNA and SNTAGT. Trimming cost V 2 bases and J 6 bases, with 8 bases left between them. The CDR3 extends over 13 amino acids. The CDR3 nucleotides are TGTGCCAGCAGTGACGGGCCTCTCAATGAGCAGTTCTTC. As protein: CASSDGPLNEQFF.

This clonotype was seen many times. The chain joins TRBV6-5 to TRBJ2-1, with D perhaps matching TRBD2 (5 bases). In germline, CDR1 is MNHEY, CDR2 SVGAGI. V lost 5 bases, J lost 9 bases, and 11 bases lay in between. The length of the CDR3 is 12 residues. The CDR3 here is CASSLAVGEQFF. The CDR3, as DNA: TGTGCCAGCAGTCTAGCAGTAGGTGAGCAGTTCTTC.

At least ten counts were recorded for this clonotype. The chain couples TRBV20-1 to TRBJ2-7; 10 bases agree with TRBD1. Germline V gives CDR1 DFQATT, CDR2 SNEGSKA (reference sequence). CDR3 length: 12 amino acids. CDR3 residues: CREGQGSYEQYF. For the CDR3, the DNA is TGCAGGGAGGGACAGGGGTCCTACGAGCAGTACTTC.

This clonotype came up many times. The V and J genes are TRBV28 and TRBJ2-1; D is unresolved. Germline assignment: CDR1 MDHEN and CDR2 SYDVKM. Trimming shortened V by 3 bases and J by 3 bases, and 6 bases separated the two germline ends. The CDR3 contains 13 residues. CDR3 residues: CASSLVVYNEQFF. For the CDR3, the DNA is TGTGCCAGCAGTTTGGTGGTCTACAATGAGCAGTTCTTC.

This clonotype was seen many times. The gene calls are TRBV4-2 and TRBJ2-4; D is perhaps TRBD1 (6 bases). CDR1 and CDR2 (germline): LGHNA, YNFKEQ. The V and J ends lost 3 bases and 1 base respectively, with 25 bases between them. CDR3 length equals 20 residues. The CDR3 nucleotides read TGTGCCAGCAGCCACGGAATATTTACAGGGAAACAGGTGGCCAAAAACATTCAGTACTTC. As protein: CASSHGIFTGKQVAKNIQYF.

This clonotype was counted many times. Relative to the germline gene, one junction end is altered; a read error may explain this. The chain links TRBV28 to TRBJ2-7; 8 bases agree with TRBD2. This CDR3 has 15 residues. The V gene's germline CDR1 is MDHEN and CDR2 SYDVKM. The CDR3 loop is CASSVPLAGSHEQYF. In DNA form, the CDR3 reads TGTGCCAGCAGTGTACCGCTAGCGGGCTCCCACGAGCAGTACTTC.

The chain uses TRBV12-3 or TRBV12-4 and TRBJ2-1; 15 nucleotides line up with TRBD2. Trimming at V came to 8 bases and at J to 4 bases, leaving 18 bases not matched to a gene. The CDR3 sequence is 20 residues long. Here the CDR3 reads CASGLPGLAGGVRKYNEQFF. CDR3 nucleotides: TGTGCCAGCGGACTCCCGGGACTAGCGGGAGGAGTTAGAAAATACAATGAGCAGTTCTTC.